The clone carrying this TCR beta chain was observed many times. Its antigen is currently unknown. Its ends do not fully match the called genes, so a read error is possible. The sample comes from a study of Graves' ophthalmopathy and Graves' hyperthyroidism. Broader study findings: The authors also found most expanded thyroid clonotypes above 0.001 frequency in blood.

Per the germline V gene, CDR1 is SGHAT and CDR2 is FQNNGV. The CDR3 runs to 16 residues. Hyperthyroidism in these 18- to 65-year-old patients was newly diagnosed, lasting under 2 months. RNA transcripts yielded amplified TCR beta CDR3 regions. The first-round RT-PCR employed HTBI primers together with the Qiagen OneStep RT-PCR kit. A multiplex PCR was then performed as the second round. TCRdb re-analysed the multiplex PCR reads in MiXCR, keeping a single row per CDR3 protein. This sample carries some 25,000 distinct CDR3 sequences, around 50% of them seen once, and the ten largest clones take 5% to 8.5%.

This chain joins TRBV11-2 and TRBJ2-3; D is perhaps TRBD1 (5 bases). The sequence was obtained from an adult woman with stable Graves' hyperthyroidism. Sequences were obtained from peripheral blood. The CDR3 loop is CASNLDSVYSTDTQYF. CDR3 DNA sequence: TGTGCCAGCAACTTAGACAGTGTTTATAGCACAGATACGCAGTATTTT.